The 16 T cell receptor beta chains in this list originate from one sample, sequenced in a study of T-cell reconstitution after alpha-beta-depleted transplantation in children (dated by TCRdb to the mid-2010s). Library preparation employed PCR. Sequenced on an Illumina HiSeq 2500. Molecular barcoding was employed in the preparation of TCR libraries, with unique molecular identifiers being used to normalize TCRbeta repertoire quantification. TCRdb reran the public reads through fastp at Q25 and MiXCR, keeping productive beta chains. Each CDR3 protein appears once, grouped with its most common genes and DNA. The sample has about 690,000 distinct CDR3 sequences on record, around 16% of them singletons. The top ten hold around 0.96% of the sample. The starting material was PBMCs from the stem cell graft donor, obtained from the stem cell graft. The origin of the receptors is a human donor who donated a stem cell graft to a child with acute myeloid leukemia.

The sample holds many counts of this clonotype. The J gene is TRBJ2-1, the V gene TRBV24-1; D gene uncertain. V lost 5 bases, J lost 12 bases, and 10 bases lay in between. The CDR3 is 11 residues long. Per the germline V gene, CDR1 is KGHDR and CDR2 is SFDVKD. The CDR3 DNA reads TGTGCCACCAGTGCTCAAGGTGCGCAGTTCTTC. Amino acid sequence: CATSAQGAQFF.

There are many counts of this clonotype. Here the CDR3 DNA reads TGTGCCAGCAGTTACACCTCGCTGAACACTGAAGCTTTCTTT. This encodes CASSYTSLNTEAFF. The rearrangement joins TRBV6-5 to TRBJ1-1; no clear D gene. CDR1 and CDR2 from the germline V gene are MNHEY and SVGAGI. Trimming cost V 2 bases and J 0 bases, with 7 bases left between them. The CDR3 is made up of 14 amino acids.

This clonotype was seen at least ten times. CDR3 in DNA: TGCAGTGCTAGAGCCTCTAGCGGAGCGGACTACGAGCAGTACTTC. As protein: CSARASSGADYEQYF. The gene calls are TRBV20-1 and TRBJ2-7, with 7 bases that match TRBD2. CDR1 and CDR2 from the germline V gene are DFQATT and SNEGSKA (reference sequence). After removal of 1 base from V and 3 bases from J, the junction contained 9 bases not matched to a gene. This CDR3 region has 15 residues.

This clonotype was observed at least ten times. The CDR3 DNA is TGTGCCAGCAGCTTAGAGGAGATCCGCCCCCTCCACTTT. It translates to CASSLEEIRPLHF. V and J are TRBV7-9 and TRBJ1-6; D is uncertain. Germline V lookup: CDR1 SEHNR, CDR2 FQNEAQ (reference sequence). The CDR3 spans 13 residues. V lost 1 base and J lost 13, with 11 bases in between.

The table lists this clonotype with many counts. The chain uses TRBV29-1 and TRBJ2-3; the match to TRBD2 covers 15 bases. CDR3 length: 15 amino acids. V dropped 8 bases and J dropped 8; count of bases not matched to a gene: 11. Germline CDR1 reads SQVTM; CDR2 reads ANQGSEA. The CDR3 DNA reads TGCAGCTTTCTAGGGACTAGCGGGAGGCCGGGTACGCAGTATTTT. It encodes CSFLGTSGRPGTQYF.

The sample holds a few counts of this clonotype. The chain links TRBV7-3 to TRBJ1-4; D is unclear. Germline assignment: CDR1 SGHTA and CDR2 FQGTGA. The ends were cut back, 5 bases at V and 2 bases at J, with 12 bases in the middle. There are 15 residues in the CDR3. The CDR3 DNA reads TGTGCCAGCAGCCGTACCGGGAATACTAATGAAAAACTGTTTTTT. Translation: CASSRTGNTNEKLFF. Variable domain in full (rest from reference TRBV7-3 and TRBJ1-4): GAGVSQTPSNKVTEKGKYVELRCDPISGHTALYWYRQSLGQGPEFLIYFQGTGAADDSGLPNDRFFAVRPEGSVSTLKIQRTERGDSAVYLCASSRTGNTNEKLFFGSGTQLSVL.

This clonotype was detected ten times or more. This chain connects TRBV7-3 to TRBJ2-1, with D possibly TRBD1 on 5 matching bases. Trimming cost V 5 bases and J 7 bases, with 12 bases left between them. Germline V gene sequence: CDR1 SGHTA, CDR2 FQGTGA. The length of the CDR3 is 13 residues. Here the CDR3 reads CASSRGQGNEQFF. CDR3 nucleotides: TGTGCCAGCAGCAGAGGACAAGGGAATGAGCAGTTCTTC.

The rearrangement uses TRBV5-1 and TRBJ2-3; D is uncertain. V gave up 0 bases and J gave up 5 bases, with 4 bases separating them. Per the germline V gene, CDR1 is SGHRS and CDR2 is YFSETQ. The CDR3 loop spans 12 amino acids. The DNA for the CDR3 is TGCGCCAGCAGCTTGGATATAGATACGCAGTATTTT. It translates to CASSLDIDTQYF.

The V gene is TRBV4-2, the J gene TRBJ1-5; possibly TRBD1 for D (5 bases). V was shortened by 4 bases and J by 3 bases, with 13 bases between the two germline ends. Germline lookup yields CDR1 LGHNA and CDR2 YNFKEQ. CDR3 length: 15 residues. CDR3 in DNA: TGTGCCAGCAGCCGGGGGGGGAGATTCAATCAGCCCCAGCATTTT. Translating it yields CASSRGGRFNQPQHF.

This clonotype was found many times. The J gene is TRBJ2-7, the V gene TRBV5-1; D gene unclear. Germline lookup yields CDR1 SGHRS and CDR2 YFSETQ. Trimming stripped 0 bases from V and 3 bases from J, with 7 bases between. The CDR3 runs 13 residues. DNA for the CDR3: TGCGCCAGCAGCTTGGGTACAGACTACGAGCAGTACGTC. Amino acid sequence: CASSLGTDYEQYV.

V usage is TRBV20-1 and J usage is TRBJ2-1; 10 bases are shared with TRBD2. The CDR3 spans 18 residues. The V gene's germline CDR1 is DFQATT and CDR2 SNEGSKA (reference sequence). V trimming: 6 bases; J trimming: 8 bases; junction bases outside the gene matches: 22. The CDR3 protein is CSARARSGGAPTFYEQFF. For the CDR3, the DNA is TGCAGTGCCAGGGCCCGCAGCGGGGGGGCACCCACTTTCTATGAGCAGTTCTTC.

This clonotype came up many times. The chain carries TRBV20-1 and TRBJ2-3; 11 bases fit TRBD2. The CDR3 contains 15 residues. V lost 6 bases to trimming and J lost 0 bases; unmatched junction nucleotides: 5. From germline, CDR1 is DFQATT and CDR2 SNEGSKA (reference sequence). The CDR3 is CSAATSGVSTDTQYF. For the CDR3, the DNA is TGCAGTGCCGCGACTAGCGGGGTGAGCACAGATACGCAGTATTTT.

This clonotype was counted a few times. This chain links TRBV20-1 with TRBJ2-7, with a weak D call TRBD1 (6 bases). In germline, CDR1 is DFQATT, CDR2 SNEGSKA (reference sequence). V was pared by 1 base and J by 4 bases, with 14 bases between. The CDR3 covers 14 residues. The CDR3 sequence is CSARGGLGAYEQYV. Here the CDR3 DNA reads TGCAGTGCTAGAGGCGGCCTGGGGGCATACGAGCAGTACGTC.

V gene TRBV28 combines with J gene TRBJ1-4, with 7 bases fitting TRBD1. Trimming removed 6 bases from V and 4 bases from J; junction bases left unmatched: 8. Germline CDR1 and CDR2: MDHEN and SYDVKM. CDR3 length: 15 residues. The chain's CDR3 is CASREWTGGNEKLFF. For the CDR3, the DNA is TGTGCCAGCAGGGAATGGACAGGCGGTAATGAAAAACTGTTTTTT.

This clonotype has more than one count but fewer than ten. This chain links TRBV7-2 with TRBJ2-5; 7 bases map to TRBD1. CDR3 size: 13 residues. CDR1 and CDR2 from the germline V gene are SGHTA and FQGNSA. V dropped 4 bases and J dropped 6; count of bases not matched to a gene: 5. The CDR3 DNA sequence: TGTGCCAGCAGCTCTGACAGGGCGAAGACCCAGTACTTC. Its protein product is CASSSDRAKTQYF.

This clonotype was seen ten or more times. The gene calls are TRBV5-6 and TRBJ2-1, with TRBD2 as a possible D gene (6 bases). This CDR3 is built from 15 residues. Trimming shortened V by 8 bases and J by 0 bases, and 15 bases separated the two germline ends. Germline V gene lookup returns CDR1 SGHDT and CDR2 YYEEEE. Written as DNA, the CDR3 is TGTGCCAGTTACCTCGGGGGACTCTCCTACAATGAGCAGTTCTTC. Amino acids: CASYLGGLSYNEQFF. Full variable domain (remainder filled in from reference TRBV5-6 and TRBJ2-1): DAGVTQSPTHLIKTRGQQVTLRCSPKSGHDTVSWYQQALGQGPQFIFQYYEEEERQRGNFPDRFSGHQFPNYSSELNVNALLLGDSALYLCASYLGGLSYNEQFFGPGTRLTVL.